A selection of T cell receptor beta chains follows, all from one sample in a study of shared clonotypes between healthy human individuals. Generated by immunoSEQ multiplex PCR, the TCRdb table keeps only in-frame clones and is missing some. The table lists approximately 350,000 clones, approximately 74% of them singletons. Input material: memory CD4+ T cells sorted from blood. The receptors here all came from a young man in good health. CDR3s include the opening cysteine and the closing phenylalanine or tryptophan. A D gene is named only where the DNA matches it firmly. The size entry is marked missing in some rows and otherwise reads once, few, many or a size class.

J gene | clone size | V gene | D gene | CDR3 protein | CDR3 DNA
TRBJ2-5 | NA | TRBV5-1 | NA | CASSLAGTEETQYF | TGCGCCAGCAGCTTGGCTGGGACCGAAGAGACCCAGTACTTC
TRBJ2-3 | NA | TRBV28 | TRBD2 | CASTGPGLAGLGTDTQYF | TGTGCCAGCACGGGACCGGGACTAGCGGGATTGGGTACGGATACGCAGTATTTT
TRBJ2-1 | NA | TRBV28 | NA | CASSLEILRFGSYNEQFF | TGTGCCAGCAGTTTAGAGATTTTGAGGTTCGGCTCCTACAATGAGCAGTTCTTC
TRBJ1-1 | NA | TRBV7-8 | NA | CASSFDGGWTEAFF | TGTGCCAGCAGCTTTGACGGGGGTTGGACTGAAGCTTTCTTT
TRBJ1-5 | NA | TRBV19 | NA | CASSRGLKYKLDQPQHF | TGTGCCAGTAGTAGGGGACTAAAATATAAGCTAGATCAGCCCCAGCATTTT
TRBJ2-7 | NA | TRBV30 | TRBD1 | CAWSPRQGPSGQYF | TGTGCCTGGAGTCCTCGACAGGGACCAAGCGGGCAGTACTTC
TRBJ2-7 | NA | TRBV19 | NA | CASSRWQGYEQYF | TGTGCCAGTAGTAGGTGGCAGGGCTACGAGCAGTACTTC
TRBJ1-2 | NA | TRBV29-1 | TRBD1 | CSVGQGATSGYGYTF | TGCAGCGTCGGACAGGGGGCTACATCAGGCTATGGCTACACCTTC
TRBJ1-1 | few | TRBV6-5 | TRBD1 | CASSQHRGLGTEAFF | TGTGCCAGCAGTCAACACAGGGGGTTGGGGACTGAAGCTTTCTTT
TRBJ2-1 | once | TRBV7-8 | TRBD1 | CASSLARTGGIYEQFF | TGTGCCAGCAGCTTAGCACGGACAGGGGGCATCTATGAGCAGTTCTTC
TRBJ2-7 | NA | TRBV15 | TRBD2 | CATSTPGGPYEQYF | TGTGCCACCAGCACCCCGGGAGGGCCTTACGAGCAGTACTTC